Described below is a single TCR beta chain sequence and its context. What it recognizes is unknown. The V and J ends lost 5 bases and 5 bases respectively, with 9 bases between them. The CDR3 runs 11 residues. The germline gives CDR1 SQVTM, CDR2 ANQGSEA. The source of the sample is a study of somatic mutations in cytotoxic T cells in rheumatoid arthritis. The study, taken as a whole, reports: Healthy controls did not share the age-linked increase in CD8+ clonality seen in rheumatoid arthritis patients. Clonality measured in CD8+ T cells did not differ significantly between rheumatoid arthritis patients and age-matched healthy controls.

Original processing notes: The authors rarely found patient CD8+ clones larger than 1% matching published virus-specific TCRB sequences. TCRdb's copy holds only in-frame clones and misses some; the assay was immunoSEQ multiplex PCR. The D gene and trimming were derived from the DNA, and the V and J assignments and clone size from that table. The sample consists of 9,000 to 13,000 clones, around 81% of them appearing once. This chain links TRBV29-1 with TRBJ1-1, with TRBD1 as a possible D gene (6 bases). This TCR derives from an adult with rheumatoid arthritis. Sequencing input: CD8+ T cells sorted from blood. This CDR3 reads CSVPRGTEAFF. In nucleotides, the CDR3 is TGCAGCGTTCCCAGGGGAACTGAAGCTTTCTTT.